The clone carrying this TCR beta chain was detected ten times or more. Its antigen is currently unknown. The CDR3 is 14 amino acids. CDR1 is SEHNR, CDR2 FQNEAQ, per germline (reference sequence). V was pared by 6 bases and J by 3 bases, with 11 bases between. Researchers took RNA transcripts and amplified the TCR beta CDR3 regions from them. Primed by the HTBI set, a first-round RT-PCR was run on the TCR CDR3. TCRdb reprocessed the multiplex PCR reads with MiXCR, giving one entry per CDR3 protein. The table shows roughly 180,000 distinct CDR3 sequences, with 15% to 20% occurring only once. The data are from a study of T cells in Graves' hyperthyroidism and ophthalmopathy. Broader study findings: Ophthalmopathy, as predicted by the model, came a median roughly 6.8 months after the prediction. Expanded thyroid clonotypes (above 0.001) were mostly also found in blood.

This TCR was recovered from a woman aged 45-60 years with Graves' hyperthyroidism. Sequencing input: blood. This chain joins TRBV7-9 and TRBJ1-4; D is ambiguous. The CDR3 DNA reads TGTGCCAGCAGTTCAAGGGCTGCTAATGAAAAACTGTTTTTT. Translating gives CASSSRAANEKLFF.